The next 13 T cell receptor beta chains were all read from a single sample in a study of T cell responses to AZD1222 COVID-19 vaccine. Only in-frame clones appear in the TCRdb table, and some are missing; sequencing was by immunoSEQ multiplex PCR. This table holds roughly 180,000 clones, around 93% found once. Specimen: peripheral blood, collected on day 0 of AZD1222 vaccination. The receptors were gathered from an adult in good health.

This clone showed up just once. J is TRBJ2-1 and V is TRBV24-1, with 8 bases lining up with TRBD2. The V and J ends lost 2 bases and 8 bases, in that order; junction bases with no gene match: 4. This CDR3 comprises 14 residues. In germline, CDR1 is KGHDR, CDR2 SFDVKD. The CDR3 protein is CATSDSGGLDEQFF. The CDR3 coding sequence is TGTGCCACCAGTGATTCGGGGGGGCTCGATGAGCAGTTCTTC.

The chain joins TRBV12-3 or TRBV12-4 to TRBJ1-1; D is unclear. This CDR3 has 13 amino acids. Trimming cost V 1 base and J 11 bases, with 14 bases left between them. As DNA, the CDR3 is TGTGCCAGCAGTTTAGGCCTAACCCTTGAGGCTTTCTTT. This encodes CASSLGLTLEAFF.

The CDR3 spells CASSLLGYYEQYF. The CDR3 DNA follows: TGTGCCAGCAGTTTATTAGGGTACTACGAGCAGTACTTC. V is TRBV27 and J is TRBJ2-7, with D unresolved. Germline V gives CDR1 MNHEY, CDR2 SMNVEV (reference sequence). The CDR3 extends over 13 amino acids. V was trimmed by 1 base and J by 3 bases, leaving 7 bases between them.

J is TRBJ1-6 and V is TRBV11-3, with 9 bases aligning to TRBD1. This CDR3 spans 15 amino acids. The germline gives CDR1 SGHNT, CDR2 YENEEA. V trimming: 5 bases; J trimming: 5 bases; junction bases outside the gene matches: 4. DNA for the CDR3: TGTGCCAGCAGCCAGCGGACAGGGGATAATTCACCCCTCCACTTT. Its protein product is CASSQRTGDNSPLHF. Full variable domain (missing parts from reference TRBV11-3 and TRBJ1-6): EAGVVQSPRYKIIEKKQPVAFWCNPISGHNTLYWYLQNLGQGPELLIRYENEEAVDDSQLPKDRFSAERLKGVDSTLKIQPAELGDSAVYLCASSQRTGDNSPLHFGNGTRLTVT.

The chain combines TRBV11-2 with TRBJ2-3; possibly TRBD1 or TRBD2 for D (5 bases each). CDR3 length: 13 amino acids. Germline CDR1 SGHAT, CDR2 FQNNGV. Trimming pared 5 bases from V and 3 bases from J, leaving 9 bases between. This chain's CDR3 is CASSGTPTDTQYF. CDR3 coding DNA: TGTGCCAGCAGCGGGACGCCGACAGATACGCAGTATTTT.

The V call is TRBV28, the J call TRBJ1-2; D is uncertain. The V gene lost 7 bases and the J gene lost 4 bases, with 13 bases spanning the gap. The CDR3 is 13 residues long. The germline CDR1 and CDR2 sequences are MDHEN and SYDVKM. CDR3 coding DNA: TGTGCCAGCATCTCGGCGAGGATCTATGGCTACACCTTC. This gives the protein CASISARIYGYTF.

The V call is TRBV9, the J call TRBJ2-5; D is perhaps TRBD1 or TRBD2 (5 bases each). The CDR3 runs 14 residues. V was pared by 2 bases and J by 6 bases, with 14 bases between. Per germline, CDR1 SGDLS and CDR2 YYNGEE. The CDR3 DNA follows: TGTGCCAGCAGCGTCGTTCCGGGACCACAGACCCAGTACTTC. Encoded protein: CASSVVPGPQTQYF. The whole variable domain, filled in from reference TRBV9 and TRBJ2-5, reads DSGVTQTPKHLITATGQRVTLRCSPRSGDLSVYWYQQSLDQGLQFLIQYYNGEERAKGNILERFSAQQFPDLHSELNLSSLELGDSALYFCASSVVPGPQTQYFGPGTRLLVL.

The chain is built from TRBV19 and TRBJ2-5; D unclear. Trimming took 3 bases from V and 6 from J, leaving 11 bases between them. Germline CDR1 is LNHDA and CDR2 is SQIVND (reference sequence). CDR3 length equals 13 residues. For the CDR3, the DNA is TGTGCCAGTAGTATCAAGGGTGGGAAGACCCAGTACTTC. It translates to CASSIKGGKTQYF.

The genes are TRBV28 and TRBJ1-2; a weak D match, TRBD1 (5 bases). Trimming cost V 5 bases and J 4 bases, with 17 bases left between them. CDR1 is MDHEN, CDR2 SYDVKM, per germline. The CDR3 sequence is 15 residues long. CDR3 DNA sequence: TGTGCCAGCAGTCTACATGGGGCAGGCAGCTATGGCTACACCTTC. Translation gives CASSLHGAGSYGYTF.

The chain carries TRBV6-5 and TRBJ1-3, with D perhaps TRBD1 (5 bases). The germline CDR1 and CDR2 sequences are MNHEY and SVGAGI. V was cut by 8 bases and J by 4 bases, with 18 bases left in between. The CDR3 length is 15 residues. The DNA of the CDR3 is TGTGCCAGCTGCCCCCAGGCAGGGTTAGGAAACACCATATATTTT. Protein product: CASCPQAGLGNTIYF.

This chain joins TRBV9 and TRBJ2-2, with 11 positions matching TRBD2. Germline V CDR1 and CDR2: SGDLS, YYNGEE. The CDR3 has 16 residues. V was pared by 3 bases and J by 7 bases, with 8 bases of the junction left unmatched. The CDR3 DNA reads as TGTGCCAGCAGCGCATCTAGCGGGGGGAATTTCGGGGAGCTGTTTTTT. Protein: CASSASSGGNFGELFF.

V usage is TRBV11-2 and J usage is TRBJ1-5; no clear D gene. This CDR3 comprises 17 residues. The ends were cut back, 5 bases at V and 3 bases at J, with 20 bases in the middle. Germline V gives CDR1 SGHAT, CDR2 FQNNGV. The CDR3 here is CASSAWVEGSFNQPQHF. The CDR3 coding sequence is TGTGCCAGCAGCGCATGGGTGGAGGGAAGTTTCAATCAGCCCCAGCATTTT.

The CDR3 loop is CASSSDRNSPYEQYF. In DNA, the CDR3 is TGTGCCAGCAGCTCTGACAGGAATAGCCCCTACGAGCAGTACTTC. This rearrangement joins TRBV7-9 to TRBJ2-7, with D possibly being TRBD1 (6 bases). Germline CDR1 and CDR2: SEHNR and FQNEAQ (reference sequence). The ends were cut back, 4 bases at V and 2 bases at J, with 15 bases in the middle. The CDR3 is 15 residues long.